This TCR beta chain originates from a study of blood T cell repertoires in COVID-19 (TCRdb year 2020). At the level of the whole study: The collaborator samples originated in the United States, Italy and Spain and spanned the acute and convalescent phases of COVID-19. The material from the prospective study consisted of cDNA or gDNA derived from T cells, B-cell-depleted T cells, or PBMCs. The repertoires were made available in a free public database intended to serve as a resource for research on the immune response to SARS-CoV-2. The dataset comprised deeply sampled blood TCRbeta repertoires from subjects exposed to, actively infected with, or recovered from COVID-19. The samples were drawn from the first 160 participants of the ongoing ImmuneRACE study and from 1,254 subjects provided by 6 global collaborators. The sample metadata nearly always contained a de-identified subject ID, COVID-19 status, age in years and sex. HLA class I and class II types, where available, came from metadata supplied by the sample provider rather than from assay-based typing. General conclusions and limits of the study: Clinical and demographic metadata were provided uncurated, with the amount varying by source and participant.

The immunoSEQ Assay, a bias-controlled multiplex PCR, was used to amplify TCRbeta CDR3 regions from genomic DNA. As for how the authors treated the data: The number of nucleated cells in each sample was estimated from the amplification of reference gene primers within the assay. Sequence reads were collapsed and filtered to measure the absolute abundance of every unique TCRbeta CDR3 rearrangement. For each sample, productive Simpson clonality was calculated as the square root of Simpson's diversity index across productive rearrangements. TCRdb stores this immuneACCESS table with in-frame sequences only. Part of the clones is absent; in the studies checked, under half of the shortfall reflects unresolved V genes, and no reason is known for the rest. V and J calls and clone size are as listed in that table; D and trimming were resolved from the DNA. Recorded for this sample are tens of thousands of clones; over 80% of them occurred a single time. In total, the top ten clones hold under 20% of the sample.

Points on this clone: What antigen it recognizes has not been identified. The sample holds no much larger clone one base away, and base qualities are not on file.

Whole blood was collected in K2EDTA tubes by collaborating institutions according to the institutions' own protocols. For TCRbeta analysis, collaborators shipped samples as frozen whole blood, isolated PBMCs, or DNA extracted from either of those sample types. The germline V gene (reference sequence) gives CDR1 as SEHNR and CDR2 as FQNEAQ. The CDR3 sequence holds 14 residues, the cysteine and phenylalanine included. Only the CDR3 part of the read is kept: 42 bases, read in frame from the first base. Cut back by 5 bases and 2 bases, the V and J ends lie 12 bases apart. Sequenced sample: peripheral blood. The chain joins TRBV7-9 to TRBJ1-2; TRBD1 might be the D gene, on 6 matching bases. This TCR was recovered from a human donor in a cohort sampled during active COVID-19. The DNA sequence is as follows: TGTGCCAGCAGCAAGGGGGGGTCCAACTATGGCTACACCTTC. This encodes CASSKGGSNYGYTF.